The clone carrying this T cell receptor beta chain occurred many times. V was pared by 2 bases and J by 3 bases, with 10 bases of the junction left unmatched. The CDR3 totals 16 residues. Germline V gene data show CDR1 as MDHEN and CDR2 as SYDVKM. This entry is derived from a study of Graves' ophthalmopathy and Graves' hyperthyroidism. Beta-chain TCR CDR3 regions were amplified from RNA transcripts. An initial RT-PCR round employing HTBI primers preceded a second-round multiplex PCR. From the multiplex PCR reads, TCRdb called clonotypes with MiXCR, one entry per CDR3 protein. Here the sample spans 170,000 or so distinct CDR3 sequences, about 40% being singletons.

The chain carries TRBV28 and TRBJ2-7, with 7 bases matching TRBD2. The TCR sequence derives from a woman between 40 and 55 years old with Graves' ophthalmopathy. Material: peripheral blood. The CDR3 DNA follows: TGTGCCAGCAGTTTAGTCCCCGCGGCGGGGGACTACGAGCAGTACTTC. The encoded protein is CASSLVPAAGDYEQYF.